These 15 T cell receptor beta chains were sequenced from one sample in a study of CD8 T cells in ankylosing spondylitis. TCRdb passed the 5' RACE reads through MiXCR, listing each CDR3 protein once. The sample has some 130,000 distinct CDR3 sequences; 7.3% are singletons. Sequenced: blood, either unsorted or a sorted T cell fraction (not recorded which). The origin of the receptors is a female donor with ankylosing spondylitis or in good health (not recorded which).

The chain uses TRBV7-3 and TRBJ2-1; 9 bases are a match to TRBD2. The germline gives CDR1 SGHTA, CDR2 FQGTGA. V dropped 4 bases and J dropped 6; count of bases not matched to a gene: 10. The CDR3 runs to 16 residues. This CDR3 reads CASSSNSGGSLNEQFF. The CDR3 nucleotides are TGTGCCAGCAGCTCCAATAGCGGGGGTTCTCTCAATGAGCAGTTCTTC.

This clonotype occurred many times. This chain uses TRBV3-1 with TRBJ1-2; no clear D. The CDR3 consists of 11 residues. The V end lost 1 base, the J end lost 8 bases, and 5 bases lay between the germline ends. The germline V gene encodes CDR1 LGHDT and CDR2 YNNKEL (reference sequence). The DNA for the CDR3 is TGTGCCAGCAGCCAAGGATGGGGCTACACCTTC. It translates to CASSQGWGYTF.

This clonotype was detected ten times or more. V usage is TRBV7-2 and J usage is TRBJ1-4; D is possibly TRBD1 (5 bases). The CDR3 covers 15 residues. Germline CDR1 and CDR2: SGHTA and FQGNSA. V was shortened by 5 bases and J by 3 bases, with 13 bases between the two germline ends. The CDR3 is CASSVGQVPNEKLFF. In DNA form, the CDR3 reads TGTGCCAGCAGCGTGGGGCAGGTACCTAATGAAAAACTGTTTTTT.

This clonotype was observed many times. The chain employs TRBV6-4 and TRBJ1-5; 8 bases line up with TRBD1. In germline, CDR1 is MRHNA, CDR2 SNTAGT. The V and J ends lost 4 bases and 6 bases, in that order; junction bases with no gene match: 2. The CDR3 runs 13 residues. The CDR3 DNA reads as TGTGCCAGCAGTGTGGACAGGGCTCAGCCCCAGCATTTT. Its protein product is CASSVDRAQPQHF.

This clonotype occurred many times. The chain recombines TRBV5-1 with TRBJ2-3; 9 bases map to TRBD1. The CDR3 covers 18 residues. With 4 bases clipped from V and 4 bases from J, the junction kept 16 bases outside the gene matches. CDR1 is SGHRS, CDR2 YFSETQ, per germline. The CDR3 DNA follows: TGCGCCAGCAGCCCCTTTAGTCCGGGACAGGGTGGGTCAGATACGCAGTATTTT. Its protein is CASSPFSPGQGGSDTQYF.

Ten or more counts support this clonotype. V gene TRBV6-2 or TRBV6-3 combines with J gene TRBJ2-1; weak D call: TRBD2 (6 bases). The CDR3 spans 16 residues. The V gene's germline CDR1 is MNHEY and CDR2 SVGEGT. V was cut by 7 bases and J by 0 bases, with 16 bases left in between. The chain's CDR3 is CASTPLGLTSYNEQFF. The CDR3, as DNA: TGTGCCAGCACTCCGCTGGGACTGACCTCCTACAATGAGCAGTTCTTC.

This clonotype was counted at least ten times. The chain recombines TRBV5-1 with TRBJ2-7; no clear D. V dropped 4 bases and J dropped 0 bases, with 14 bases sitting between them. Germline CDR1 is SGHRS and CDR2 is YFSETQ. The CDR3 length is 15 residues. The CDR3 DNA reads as TGCGCCAGCAGCCCCAATCATTTAGGCTCCTACGAGCAGTACTTC. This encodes CASSPNHLGSYEQYF.

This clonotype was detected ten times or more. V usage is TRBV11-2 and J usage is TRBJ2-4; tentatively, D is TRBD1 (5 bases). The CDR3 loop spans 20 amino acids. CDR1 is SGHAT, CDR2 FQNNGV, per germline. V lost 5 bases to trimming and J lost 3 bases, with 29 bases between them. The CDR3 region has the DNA TGTGCCAGCAGCCTTTTAGGGGCTGGGGCATCCAACTTGGTCAAAAACATTCAGTACTTC. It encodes CASSLLGAGASNLVKNIQYF.

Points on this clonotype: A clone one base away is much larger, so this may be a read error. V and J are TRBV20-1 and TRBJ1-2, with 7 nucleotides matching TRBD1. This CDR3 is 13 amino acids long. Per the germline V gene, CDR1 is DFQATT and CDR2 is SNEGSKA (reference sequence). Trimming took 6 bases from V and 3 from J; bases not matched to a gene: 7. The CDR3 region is CSARDRGHYGYTF. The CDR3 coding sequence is TGCAGTGCGCGGGACAGAGGGCACTATGGCTACACCTTC.

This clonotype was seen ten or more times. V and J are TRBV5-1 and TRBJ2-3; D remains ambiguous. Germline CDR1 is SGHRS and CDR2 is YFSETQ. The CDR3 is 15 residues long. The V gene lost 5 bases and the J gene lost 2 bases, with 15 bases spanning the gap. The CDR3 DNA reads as TGCGCCAGCAGTCTAACAACAGAGGTCACAGATACGCAGTATTTT. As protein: CASSLTTEVTDTQYF.

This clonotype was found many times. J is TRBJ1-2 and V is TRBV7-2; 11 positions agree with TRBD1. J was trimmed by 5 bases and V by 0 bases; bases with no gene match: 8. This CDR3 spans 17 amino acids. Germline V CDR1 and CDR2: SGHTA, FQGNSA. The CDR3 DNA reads TGTGCCAGCAGCTTAGCTGCTGTGGGACAGGGGGGATATGGCTACACCTTC. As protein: CASSLAAVGQGGYGYTF.

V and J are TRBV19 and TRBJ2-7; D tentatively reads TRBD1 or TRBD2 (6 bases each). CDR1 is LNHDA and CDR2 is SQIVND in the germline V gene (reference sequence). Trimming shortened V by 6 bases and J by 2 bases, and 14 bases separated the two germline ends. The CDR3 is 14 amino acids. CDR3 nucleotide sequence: TGTGCCAGTAGCCCCGTGGGGGGCCCCTACGAGCAGTACTTC. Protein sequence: CASSPVGGPYEQYF.

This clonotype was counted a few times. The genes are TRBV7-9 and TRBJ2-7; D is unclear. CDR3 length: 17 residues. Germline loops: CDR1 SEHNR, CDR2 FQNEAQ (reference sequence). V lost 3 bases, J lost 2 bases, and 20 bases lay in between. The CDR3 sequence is CASSLRLTTSTTYEQYF. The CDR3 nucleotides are TGTGCCAGCAGCTTGAGGTTAACGACATCTACAACCTACGAGCAGTACTTC.

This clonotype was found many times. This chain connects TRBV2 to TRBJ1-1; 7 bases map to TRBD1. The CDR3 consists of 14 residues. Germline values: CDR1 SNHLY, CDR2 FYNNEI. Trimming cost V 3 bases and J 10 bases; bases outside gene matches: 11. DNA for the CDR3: TGTGCCAGCAGTGAGAGACAGGGACACGGGGTAGCTTTCTTT. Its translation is CASSERQGHGVAFF.

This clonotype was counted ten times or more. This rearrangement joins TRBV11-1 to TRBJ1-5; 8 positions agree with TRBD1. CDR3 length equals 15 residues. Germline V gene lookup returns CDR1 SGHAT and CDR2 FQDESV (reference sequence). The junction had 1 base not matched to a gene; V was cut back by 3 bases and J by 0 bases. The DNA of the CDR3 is TGTGCCAGCAGCTTTGGGACAGGTAGCAATCAGCCCCAGCATTTT. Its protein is CASSFGTGSNQPQHF.